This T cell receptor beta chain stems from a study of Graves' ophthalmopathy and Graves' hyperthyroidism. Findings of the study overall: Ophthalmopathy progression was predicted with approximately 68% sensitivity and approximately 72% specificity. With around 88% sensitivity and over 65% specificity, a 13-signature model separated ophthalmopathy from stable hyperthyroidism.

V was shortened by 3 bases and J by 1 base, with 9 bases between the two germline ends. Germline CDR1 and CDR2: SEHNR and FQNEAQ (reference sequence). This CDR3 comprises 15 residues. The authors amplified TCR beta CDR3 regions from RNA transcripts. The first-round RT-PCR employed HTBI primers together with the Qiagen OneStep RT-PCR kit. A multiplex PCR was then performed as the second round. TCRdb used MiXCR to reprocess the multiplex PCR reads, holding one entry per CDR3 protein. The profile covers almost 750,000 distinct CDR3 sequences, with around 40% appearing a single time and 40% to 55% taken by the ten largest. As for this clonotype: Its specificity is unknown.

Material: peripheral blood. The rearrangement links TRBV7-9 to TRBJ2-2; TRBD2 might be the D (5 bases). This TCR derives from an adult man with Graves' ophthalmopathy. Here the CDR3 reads CASSFIRGNTGELFF. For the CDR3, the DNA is TGTGCCAGCAGCTTCATCCGGGGGAACACCGGGGAGCTGTTTTTT.